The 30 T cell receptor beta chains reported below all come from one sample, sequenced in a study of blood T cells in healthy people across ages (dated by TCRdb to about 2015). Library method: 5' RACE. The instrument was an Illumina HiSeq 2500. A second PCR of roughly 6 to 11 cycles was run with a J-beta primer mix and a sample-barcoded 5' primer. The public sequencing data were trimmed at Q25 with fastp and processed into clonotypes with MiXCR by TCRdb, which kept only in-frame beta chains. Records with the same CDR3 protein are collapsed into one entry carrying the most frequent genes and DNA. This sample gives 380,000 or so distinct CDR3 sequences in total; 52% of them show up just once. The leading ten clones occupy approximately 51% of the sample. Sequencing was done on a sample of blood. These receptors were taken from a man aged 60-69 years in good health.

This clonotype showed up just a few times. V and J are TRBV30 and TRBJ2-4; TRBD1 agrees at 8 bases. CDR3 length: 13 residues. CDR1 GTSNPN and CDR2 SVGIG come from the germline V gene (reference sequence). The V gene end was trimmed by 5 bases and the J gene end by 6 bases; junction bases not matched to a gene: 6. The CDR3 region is CAWGQGAGNIQYF. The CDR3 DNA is TGTGCCTGGGGCCAGGGGGCTGGAAACATTCAGTACTTC.

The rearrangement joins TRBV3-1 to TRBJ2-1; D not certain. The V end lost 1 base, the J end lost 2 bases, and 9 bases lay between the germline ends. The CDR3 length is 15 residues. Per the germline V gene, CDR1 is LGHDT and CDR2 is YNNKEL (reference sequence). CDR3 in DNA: TGTGCCAGCAGCCAAGGTACGAGACCCTACAATGAGCAGTTCTTC. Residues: CASSQGTRPYNEQFF.

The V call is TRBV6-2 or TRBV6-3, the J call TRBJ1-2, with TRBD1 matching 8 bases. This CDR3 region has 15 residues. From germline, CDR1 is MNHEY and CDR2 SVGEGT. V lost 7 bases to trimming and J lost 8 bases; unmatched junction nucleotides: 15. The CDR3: CASISPGQENSGYTF. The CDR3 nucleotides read TGTGCCAGCATCTCCCCGGGACAGGAGAACTCGGGCTACACCTTC.

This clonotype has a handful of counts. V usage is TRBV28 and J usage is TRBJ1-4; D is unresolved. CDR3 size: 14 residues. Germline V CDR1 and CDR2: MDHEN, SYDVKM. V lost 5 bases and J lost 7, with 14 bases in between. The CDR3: CASSLRVLSEKLFF. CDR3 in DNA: TGTGCCAGCAGTCTCCGTGTCCTGAGTGAAAAACTGTTTTTT.

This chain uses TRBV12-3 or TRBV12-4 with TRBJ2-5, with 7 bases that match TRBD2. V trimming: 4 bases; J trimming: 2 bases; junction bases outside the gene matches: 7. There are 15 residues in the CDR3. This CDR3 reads CASSSRLAGQETQYF. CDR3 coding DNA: TGTGCCAGCAGTTCGAGACTAGCTGGGCAAGAGACCCAGTACTTC.

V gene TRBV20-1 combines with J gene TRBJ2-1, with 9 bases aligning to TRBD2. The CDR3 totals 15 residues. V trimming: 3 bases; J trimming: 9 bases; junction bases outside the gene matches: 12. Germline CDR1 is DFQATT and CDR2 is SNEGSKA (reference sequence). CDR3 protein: CSASRLAGTPGEQFF. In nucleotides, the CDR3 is TGCAGTGCTAGTAGGCTAGCGGGAACCCCCGGTGAGCAGTTCTTC.

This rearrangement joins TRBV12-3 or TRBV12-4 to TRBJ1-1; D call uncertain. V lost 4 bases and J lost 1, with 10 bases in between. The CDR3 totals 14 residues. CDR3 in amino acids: CASSSAEKNTEAFF. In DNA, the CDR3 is TGTGCCAGCAGTTCGGCCGAGAAGAACACTGAAGCTTTCTTT.

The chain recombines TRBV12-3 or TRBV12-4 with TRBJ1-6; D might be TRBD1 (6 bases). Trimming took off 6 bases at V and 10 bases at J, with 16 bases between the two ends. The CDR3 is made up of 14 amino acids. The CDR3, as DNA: TGTGCCAGCAGCAAAACAGGGTCTGGGTCACCCCTCCACTTT. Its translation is CASSKTGSGSPLHF.

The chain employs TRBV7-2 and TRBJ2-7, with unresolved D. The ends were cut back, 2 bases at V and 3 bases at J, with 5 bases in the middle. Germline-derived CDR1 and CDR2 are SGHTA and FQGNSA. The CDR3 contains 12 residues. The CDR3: CASSLKHYEQYF. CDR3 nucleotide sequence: TGTGCCAGCAGCTTAAAACACTACGAGCAGTACTTC.

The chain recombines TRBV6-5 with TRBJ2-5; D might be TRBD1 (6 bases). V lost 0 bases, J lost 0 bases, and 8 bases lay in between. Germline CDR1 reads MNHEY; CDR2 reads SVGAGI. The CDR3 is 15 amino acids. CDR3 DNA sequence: TGTGCCAGCAGTTACTCGGGACACTACCAAGAGACCCAGTACTTC. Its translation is CASSYSGHYQETQYF.

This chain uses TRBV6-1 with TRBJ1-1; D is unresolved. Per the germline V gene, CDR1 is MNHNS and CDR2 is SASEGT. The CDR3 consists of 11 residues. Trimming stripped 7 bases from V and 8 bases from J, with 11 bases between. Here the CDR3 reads CASIRTGEAFF. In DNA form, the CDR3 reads TGTGCCAGCATCCGGACTGGGGAAGCTTTCTTT.

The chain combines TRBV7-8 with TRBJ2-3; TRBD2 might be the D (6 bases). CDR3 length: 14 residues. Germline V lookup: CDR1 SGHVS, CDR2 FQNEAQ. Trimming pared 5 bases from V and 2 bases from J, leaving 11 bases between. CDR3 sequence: CASSPRTTTDTQYF. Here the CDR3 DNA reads TGTGCCAGCAGCCCCAGGACTACCACAGATACGCAGTATTTT.

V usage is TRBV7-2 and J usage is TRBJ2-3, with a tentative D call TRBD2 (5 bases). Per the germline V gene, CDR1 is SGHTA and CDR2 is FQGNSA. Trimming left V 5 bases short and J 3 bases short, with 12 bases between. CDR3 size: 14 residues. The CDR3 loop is CASSQQEGTDTQYF. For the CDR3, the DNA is TGTGCCAGCAGCCAGCAAGAGGGAACAGATACGCAGTATTTT.

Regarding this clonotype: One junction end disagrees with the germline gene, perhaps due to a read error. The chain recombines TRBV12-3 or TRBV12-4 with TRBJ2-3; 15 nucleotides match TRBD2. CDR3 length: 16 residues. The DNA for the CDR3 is TGTGCCAGCAGTCTCTGGACTAGCGGGGGGGTTGATACGGAGTATTTT. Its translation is CASSLWTSGGVDTEYF.

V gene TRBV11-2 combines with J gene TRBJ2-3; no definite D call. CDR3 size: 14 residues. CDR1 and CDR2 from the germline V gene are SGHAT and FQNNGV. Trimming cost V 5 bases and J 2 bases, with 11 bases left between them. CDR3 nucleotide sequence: TGTGCCAGCAGCCCGGGTCAGGACACAGATACGCAGTATTTT. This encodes CASSPGQDTDTQYF.

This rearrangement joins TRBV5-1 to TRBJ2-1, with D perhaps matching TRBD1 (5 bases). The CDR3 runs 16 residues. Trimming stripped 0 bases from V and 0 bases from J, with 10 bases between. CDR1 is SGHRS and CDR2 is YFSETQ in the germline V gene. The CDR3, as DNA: TGCGCCAGCAGCTTGGCCCCAGGGCCCTCCTACAATGAGCAGTTCTTC. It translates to CASSLAPGPSYNEQFF.

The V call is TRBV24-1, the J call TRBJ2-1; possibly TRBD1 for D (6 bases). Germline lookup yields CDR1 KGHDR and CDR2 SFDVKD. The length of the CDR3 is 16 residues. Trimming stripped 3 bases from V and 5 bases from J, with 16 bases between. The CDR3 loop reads CATSDPQGRTHNEQFF. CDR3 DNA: TGTGCCACCAGTGATCCCCAGGGGCGAACCCACAATGAGCAGTTCTTC.

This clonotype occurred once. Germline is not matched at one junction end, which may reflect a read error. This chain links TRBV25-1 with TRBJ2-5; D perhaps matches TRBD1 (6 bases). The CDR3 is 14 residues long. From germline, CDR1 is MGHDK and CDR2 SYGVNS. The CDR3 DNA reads TGTGCCAGCAGTGAATTTGTAGGGGGAGAGGCCCAGTACTTC. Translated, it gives CASSEFVGGEAQYF.

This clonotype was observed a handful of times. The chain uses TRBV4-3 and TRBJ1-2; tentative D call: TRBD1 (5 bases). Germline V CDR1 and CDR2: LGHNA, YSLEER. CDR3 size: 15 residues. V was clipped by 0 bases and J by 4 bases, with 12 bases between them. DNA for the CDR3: TGCGCCAGCAGCCAAGAGACCCGAGGGGCCTATGGCTACACCTTC. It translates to CASSQETRGAYGYTF.

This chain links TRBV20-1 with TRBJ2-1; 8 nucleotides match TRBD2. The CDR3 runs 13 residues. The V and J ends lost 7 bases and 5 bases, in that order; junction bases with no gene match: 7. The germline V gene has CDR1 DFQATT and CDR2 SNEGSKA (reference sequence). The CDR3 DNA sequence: TGCAGTGGGACGGGACTAGGAGACAATGAGCAGTTCTTC. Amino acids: CSGTGLGDNEQFF.

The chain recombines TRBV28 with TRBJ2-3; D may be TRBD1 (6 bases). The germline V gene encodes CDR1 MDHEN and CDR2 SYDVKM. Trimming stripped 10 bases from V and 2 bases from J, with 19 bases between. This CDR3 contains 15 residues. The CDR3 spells CATNRAAELTDTQYF. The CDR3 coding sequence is TGTGCCACCAACAGGGCGGCTGAACTCACAGATACGCAGTATTTT.

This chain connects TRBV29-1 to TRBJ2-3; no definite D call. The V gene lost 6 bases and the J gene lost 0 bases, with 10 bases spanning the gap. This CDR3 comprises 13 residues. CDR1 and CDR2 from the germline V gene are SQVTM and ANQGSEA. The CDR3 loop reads CSVRAPSTDTQYF. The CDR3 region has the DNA TGCAGCGTCCGAGCCCCTAGCACAGATACGCAGTATTTT.

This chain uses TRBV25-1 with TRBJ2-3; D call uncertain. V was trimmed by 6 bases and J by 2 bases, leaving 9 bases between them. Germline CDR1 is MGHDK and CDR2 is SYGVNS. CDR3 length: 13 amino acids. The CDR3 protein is CASRGQFTDTQYF. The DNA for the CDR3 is TGTGCCAGCAGAGGGCAGTTCACAGATACGCAGTATTTT.

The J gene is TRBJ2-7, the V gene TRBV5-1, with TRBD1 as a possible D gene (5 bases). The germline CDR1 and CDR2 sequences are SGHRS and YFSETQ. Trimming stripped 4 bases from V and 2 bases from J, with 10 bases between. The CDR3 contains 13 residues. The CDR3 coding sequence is TGCGCCAGCAGCCAGAGGACAACCTACGAGCAGTACTTC. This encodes CASSQRTTYEQYF.

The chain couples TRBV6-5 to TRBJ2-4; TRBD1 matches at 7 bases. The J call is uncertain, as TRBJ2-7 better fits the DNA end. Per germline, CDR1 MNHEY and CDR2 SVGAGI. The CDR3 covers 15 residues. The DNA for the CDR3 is TGTGCCAGCAGTTATGGGGACAGAGCCTACTACGAGCAGTACTTC. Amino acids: CASSYGDRAYYEQYF.

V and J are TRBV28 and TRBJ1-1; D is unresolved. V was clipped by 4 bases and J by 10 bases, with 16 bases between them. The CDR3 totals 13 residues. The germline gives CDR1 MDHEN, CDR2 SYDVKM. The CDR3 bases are TGTGCCAGCAGTTCCCCTATCCTTGGGATAGCTTTCTTT. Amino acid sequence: CASSSPILGIAFF.

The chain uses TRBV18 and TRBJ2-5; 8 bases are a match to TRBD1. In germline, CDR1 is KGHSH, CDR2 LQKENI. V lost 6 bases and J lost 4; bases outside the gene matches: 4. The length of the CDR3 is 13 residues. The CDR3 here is CASSPGTGETQYF. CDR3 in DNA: TGTGCCAGCTCTCCCGGGACAGGAGAGACCCAGTACTTC. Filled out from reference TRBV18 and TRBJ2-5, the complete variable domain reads NAGVMQNPRHLVRRRGQEARLRCSPMKGHSHVYWYRQLPEEGLKFMVYLQKENIIDESGMPKERFSAEFPKEGPSILRIQQVVRGDSAAYFCASSPGTGETQYFGPGTRLLVL.

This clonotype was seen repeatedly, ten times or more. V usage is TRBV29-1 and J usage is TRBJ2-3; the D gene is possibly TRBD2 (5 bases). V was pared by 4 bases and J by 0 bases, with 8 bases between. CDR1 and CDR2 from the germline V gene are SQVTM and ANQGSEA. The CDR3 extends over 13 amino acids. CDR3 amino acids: CSVVGGSTDTQYF. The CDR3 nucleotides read TGCAGCGTTGTCGGAGGAAGCACAGATACGCAGTATTTT.

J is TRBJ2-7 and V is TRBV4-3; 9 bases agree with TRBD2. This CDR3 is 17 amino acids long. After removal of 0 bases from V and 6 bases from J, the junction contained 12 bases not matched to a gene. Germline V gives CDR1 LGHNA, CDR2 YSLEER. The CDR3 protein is CASSQDLPSGTRGEQYF. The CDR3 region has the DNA TGCGCCAGCAGCCAAGACCTCCCTAGCGGGACCCGAGGCGAGCAGTACTTC.

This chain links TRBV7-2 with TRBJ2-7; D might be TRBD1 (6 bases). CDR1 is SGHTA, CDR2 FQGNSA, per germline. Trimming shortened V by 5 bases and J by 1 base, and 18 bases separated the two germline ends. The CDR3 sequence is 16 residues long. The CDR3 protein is CASSRPRDTDSYEQYF. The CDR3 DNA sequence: TGTGCCAGCAGCCGACCCCGGGACACCGATTCCTACGAGCAGTACTTC.